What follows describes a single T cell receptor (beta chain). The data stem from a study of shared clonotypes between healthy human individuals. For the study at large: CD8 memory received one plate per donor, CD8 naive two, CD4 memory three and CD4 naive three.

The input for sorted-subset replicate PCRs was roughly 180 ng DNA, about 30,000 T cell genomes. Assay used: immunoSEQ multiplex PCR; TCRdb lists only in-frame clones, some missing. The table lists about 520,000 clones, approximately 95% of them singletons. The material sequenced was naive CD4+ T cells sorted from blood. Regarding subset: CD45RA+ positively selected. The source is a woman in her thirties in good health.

The DNA for the CDR3 is TGTGCCACTCAACTAAGCGGGAGTGGGAACAATGAGCAGTTCTTC. It codes for CATQLSGSGNNEQFF. This chain uses TRBV10-3 with TRBJ2-1; 8 nucleotides match TRBD2. The J segment lost 5 bases and the V segment lost 10 bases, leaving 13 bases of the junction unmatched. CDR3 length: 15 residues. CDR1 is ENHRY, CDR2 SYGVKD, per germline.